Listed here are 26 T cell receptor beta chains from one sample, sequenced in a study of post-analysis software for immune sequencing data. Antigens for these TCRs are unknown. Each TCR beta cDNA library carried unique molecular identifiers. TCRdb re-called the PCR reads with MiXCR, one entry per CDR3 protein. This table has hundreds of thousands of distinct CDR3 sequences, about 32% appearing once. Study outcomes and limitations: Four or five TRBV segments, TRBV5-6, TRBV5-1 and TRBV20-1 among them, were found more frequent in patients than controls.

The sample taken for sequencing was blood. The receptor set was obtained from a girl under 18 with multiple sclerosis.

The chain uses TRBV28 and TRBJ1-5, with D unclear. V was trimmed by 3 bases and J by 3 bases, leaving 24 bases between them. Germline-derived CDR1 and CDR2 are MDHEN and SYDVKM. The CDR3 runs 19 residues. The CDR3 coding sequence is TGTGCCAGCAGTTTTCTGGTGCAACTTTGGGAGAACACCAATCAGCCCCAGCATTTT. Its translation is CASSFLVQLWENTNQPQHF. Supplemented by reference TRBV28 and TRBJ1-5, the full variable domain reads DVKVTQSSRYLVKRTGEKVFLECVQDMDHENMFWYRQDPGLGLRLIYFSYDVKMKEKGDIPEGYSVSREKKERFSLILESASTNQTSMYLCASSFLVQLWENTNQPQHFGDGTRLSIL.

The J gene is TRBJ2-3, the V gene TRBV27; D is ambiguous. The CDR3 contains 12 residues. The germline V gene encodes CDR1 MNHEY and CDR2 SMNVEV (reference sequence). Trimming removed 5 bases at V and 2 bases at J, with 5 bases between. CDR3 nucleotides: TGTGCCAGCAGTACCCTCACAGATACGCAGTATTTT. Translated, it gives CASSTLTDTQYF.

V usage is TRBV9 and J usage is TRBJ1-3; no clear D gene. Germline loops: CDR1 SGDLS, CDR2 YYNGEE. The V gene lost 0 bases and the J gene lost 0 bases, with 13 bases spanning the gap. This CDR3 has 17 residues. CDR3 nucleotide sequence: TGTGCCAGCAGCGTAGAGGAACCGTCGTACTCTGGAAACACCATATATTTT. The encoded protein is CASSVEEPSYSGNTIYF.

The chain joins TRBV2 to TRBJ2-1; no clear D gene. Germline CDR1 reads SNHLY; CDR2 reads FYNNEI. Trimming removed 10 bases at V and 7 bases at J, with 11 bases between. This CDR3 is 11 amino acids long. Here the CDR3 reads CATTSQNEQFF. The CDR3, as DNA: TGTGCCACCACCTCGCAGAATGAGCAGTTCTTC.

The chain links TRBV20-1 to TRBJ1-4; the match to TRBD1 covers 7 bases. The germline CDR1 and CDR2 sequences are DFQATT and SNEGSKA (reference sequence). This CDR3 has 16 amino acids. V was pared by 0 bases and J by 7 bases, with 11 bases of the junction left unmatched. The CDR3 protein is CSARDTRTGSGEKLFF. In DNA form, the CDR3 reads TGCAGTGCTAGAGATACCCGGACAGGTTCGGGTGAAAAACTGTTTTTT.

The V and J genes are TRBV19 and TRBJ2-1; the match to TRBD1 covers 8 bases. Germline trimming cut 0 bases from V and 3 bases from J; bases unmatched to any gene: 13. CDR3 length: 19 residues. Germline CDR1 reads LNHDA; CDR2 reads SQIVND (reference sequence). CDR3 bases: TGTGCCAGTAGTATAGATCTTACACGACGGGACAGGATCTACAATGAGCAGTTCTTC. Translation gives CASSIDLTRRDRIYNEQFF.

The chain has TRBV2 and TRBJ2-3; D remains ambiguous. Germline CDR1 SNHLY, CDR2 FYNNEI. The CDR3 is 14 amino acids. Trimming removed 8 bases at V and 2 bases at J, with 14 bases between. Here the CDR3 DNA reads TGTGCCAGCGGTAATGGCTTGGTCACAGATACGCAGTATTTT. Its protein product is CASGNGLVTDTQYF.

The CDR3 sequence is CASSQDLRGPLGNEQFF. Here the CDR3 DNA reads TGCGCCAGCAGCCAAGATCTGAGAGGCCCCTTGGGCAATGAGCAGTTCTTC. The chain combines TRBV4-3 with TRBJ2-1; D not certain. Germline-derived CDR1 and CDR2 are LGHNA and YSLEER. The CDR3 loop spans 17 amino acids. The germline V and J ends were trimmed by 0 bases and 6 bases, with 18 bases remaining between them.

The DNA for the CDR3 is TGTGCCAGCAGTTATCGGATTCGGCAGGGTGGTCAGCCCCAGCATTTT. Residues: CASSYRIRQGGQPQHF. The genes are TRBV6-6 and TRBJ1-5; weak D call: TRBD1 (5 bases). CDR3 size: 16 residues. CDR1 is MNHNY, CDR2 SVGAGI, per germline (reference sequence). Trimming took off 3 bases at V and 6 bases at J, with 18 bases between the two ends.

The V and J genes are TRBV10-3 and TRBJ2-5; 12 bases are a match to TRBD2. Trimming took 11 bases from V and 2 from J; bases not matched to a gene: 6. The CDR3 length is 14 residues. The germline gives CDR1 ENHRY, CDR2 SYGVKD. The CDR3 nucleotides are TGTGCCTCCGGACTAGCGGGGCAACAAGAGACCCAGTACTTC. Amino acids: CASGLAGQQETQYF.

The chain couples TRBV29-1 to TRBJ1-2, with no clear D. Deletions cut 6 bases from V and 5 bases from J, with 16 bases between. Germline V CDR1 and CDR2: SQVTM, ANQGSEA. The CDR3 is 13 amino acids. The CDR3 sequence: CSVHHVTRYGYTF. The CDR3, as DNA: TGCAGCGTACATCATGTGACAAGATATGGCTACACCTTC.

The CDR3 here is CASSTRPSATYEQYF. CDR3 coding DNA: TGTGCCAGCAGCACCCGGCCTAGCGCTACCTACGAGCAGTACTTC. The gene calls are TRBV14 and TRBJ2-7, with a possible D match to TRBD2 (6 bases). The CDR3 extends over 15 amino acids. Between the trimmed V and J ends, which lost 5 bases and 2 bases, there was a span of 16 bases. CDR1 is SGHDN, CDR2 FVKESK, per germline.

The table lists this clonotype with a few counts. The chain has TRBV6-6 and TRBJ2-5; 10 bases fit TRBD1. The CDR3 consists of 15 residues. Trimming took 5 bases from V and 4 from J; bases not matched to a gene: 7. CDR1 is MNHNY and CDR2 is SVGAGI in the germline V gene (reference sequence). CDR3 loop: CASSHPDRGRETQYF. The CDR3 nucleotides are TGTGCCAGCAGTCACCCCGACAGGGGGCGAGAGACCCAGTACTTC.

V is TRBV29-1 and J is TRBJ2-3, with 7 bases identical to TRBD2. Germline V gene lookup returns CDR1 SQVTM and CDR2 ANQGSEA. J lost 2 bases, V lost 3 bases, and 2 bases had no gene match. The CDR3 covers 13 residues. The CDR3 sequence: CSVDTSATDTQYF. For the CDR3, the DNA is TGCAGCGTTGATACTAGCGCCACAGATACGCAGTATTTT.

This clonotype was counted between two and nine times. As DNA, the CDR3 is TGTGCCAGCAGCTTAGGCGGTAGCGGGAGGGCCTACGAGCAGTACTTC. This translates into CASSLGGSGRAYEQYF. The V and J genes are TRBV7-2 and TRBJ2-4; 11 nucleotides match TRBD2. The DNA matches TRBJ2-7 better at its end, which makes the J call doubtful. CDR3 size: 16 residues. Germline V gives CDR1 SGHTA, CDR2 FQGNSA.

This clonotype has a handful of counts. V is TRBV7-8 and J is TRBJ2-3; maybe TRBD1 (6 bases). The V gene's germline CDR1 is SGHVS and CDR2 FQNEAQ. The CDR3 sequence is 15 residues long. The V and J ends lost 2 bases and 6 bases respectively, with 15 bases between them. The CDR3 reads CASSLRWGLADTQYF. The DNA of the CDR3 is TGTGCCAGCAGCTTACGGTGGGGGCTGGCCGATACGCAGTATTTT.

The chain uses TRBV7-2 and TRBJ2-3; TRBD2 agrees at 7 bases. Germline V gene data show CDR1 as SGHTA and CDR2 as FQGNSA. The CDR3 is 15 amino acids. J gave up 5 bases and V 5 bases, and 10 bases lay outside the gene matches. The CDR3 loop is CASSKPPGGKDTQYF. The CDR3 bases are TGTGCCAGCAGCAAACCCCCGGGAGGAAAAGATACGCAGTATTTT.

The V call is TRBV5-1, the J call TRBJ2-1, with 9 bases lining up with TRBD2. The CDR3 totals 16 residues. Trimming took 4 bases from V and 8 from J; bases not matched to a gene: 13. The germline V gene encodes CDR1 SGHRS and CDR2 YFSETQ. CDR3 DNA: TGCGCCAGCAGCGGGGGGGCTATAGCGGGAGACCATGAGCAGTTCTTC. Protein product: CASSGGAIAGDHEQFF.

This clonotype was counted a few times. The gene calls are TRBV7-2 and TRBJ2-7, with TRBD1 identical over 9 bases. Germline V gene data show CDR1 as SGHTA and CDR2 as FQGNSA. V shed 5 bases and J 1 base; nucleotides not matched to a gene: 3. The CDR3 covers 14 residues. CDR3 sequence: CASSKGQGSYEQYF. The CDR3 DNA is TGTGCCAGCAGCAAGGGACAGGGTTCCTACGAGCAGTACTTC.

The rearrangement links TRBV10-3 to TRBJ2-5; weak D call: TRBD2 (6 bases). The DNA end lines up better with TRBJ2-7; the J call may be wrong. The germline V gene encodes CDR1 ENHRY and CDR2 SYGVKD. This CDR3 has 14 residues. The DNA of the CDR3 is TGTGCCATCAGTGAGTCCGCGGGGAATTACGAGCAGTACTTC. Amino acid sequence: CAISESAGNYEQYF.

This clonotype appeared a few times. The chain carries TRBV5-6 and TRBJ2-1; D may be TRBD2 (6 bases). The CDR3 is made up of 16 amino acids. The V gene lost 0 bases and the J gene lost 0 bases, with 10 bases spanning the gap. CDR1 and CDR2 from the germline V gene are SGHDT and YYEEEE. The CDR3 sequence is CASSLVGRSSYNEQFF. DNA for the CDR3: TGTGCCAGCAGCTTGGTAGGGAGGAGCTCCTACAATGAGCAGTTCTTC.

This clonotype was counted only a few times. V and J are TRBV24-1 and TRBJ2-7; 7 bases are shared with TRBD2. The CDR3 length is 15 residues. With 4 bases clipped from V and 10 bases from J, the junction kept 15 bases outside the gene matches. CDR1 is KGHDR, CDR2 SFDVKD, per germline. CDR3 nucleotides: TGTGCCACCAGTGACCCCACTAGCGCCCGAGAGGACCAGTACTTC. This translates into CATSDPTSAREDQYF.

This clonotype was found a few times. J is TRBJ2-3 and V is TRBV20-1, with 12 bases matching TRBD1. Germline trimming cut 8 bases from V and 6 bases from J; bases unmatched to any gene: 12. CDR1 and CDR2 from the germline V gene are DFQATT and SNEGSKA (reference sequence). This CDR3 has 15 residues. CDR3 amino acids: CSPRDRGRVGDTQYF. CDR3 DNA sequence: TGCAGTCCTCGGGACAGGGGGCGGGTTGGTGATACGCAGTATTTT.

This clonotype turned up a few times. This CDR3 reads CASSYPSEQGREQYF. Written as DNA, the CDR3 is TGTGCCAGCAGTTACCCCTCGGAACAGGGTCGGGAGCAGTACTTC. This chain joins TRBV6-2 or TRBV6-3 and TRBJ2-7, with D possibly TRBD1 on 6 matching bases. CDR1 is MNHEY, CDR2 SVGEGT, per germline. The CDR3 covers 15 residues. V gave up 2 bases and J gave up 7 bases, with 18 bases separating them.

The rearrangement uses TRBV5-1 and TRBJ1-1; D remains ambiguous. The CDR3 consists of 16 residues. Germline V CDR1 and CDR2: SGHRS, YFSETQ. V gave up 0 bases and J gave up 4 bases, with 16 bases separating them. The CDR3 bases are TGCGCCAGCAGCTTGGCCTCACTTTCCGTCGCCACTGAAGCTTTCTTT. Amino acid sequence: CASSLASLSVATEAFF.

This clonotype was recorded at least ten times. The chain recombines TRBV20-1 with TRBJ2-1, with a weak D call TRBD2 (5 bases). This CDR3 contains 13 residues. With 3 bases removed from V and 4 bases from J, the gap between germline ends came to 10 bases. CDR1 is DFQATT and CDR2 is SNEGSKA in the germline V gene (reference sequence). The CDR3 region has the DNA TGCAGTGCTAGTTGGCTAGCTTACAATGAGCAGTTCTTC. The encoded protein is CSASWLAYNEQFF.